This is a list of T cell receptor beta chains from one sample in a study of T cell changes during pregnancy in multiple sclerosis. Profiling relied on immunoSEQ multiplex PCR, and the TCRdb table lists in-frame clones only, not all of them. Of approximately 85,000 clones listed, about nine tenths are singletons. The sample here was peripheral blood, taken in the first trimester of pregnancy. The receptors were sampled from a female donor with multiple sclerosis, enrolled in a pregnancy study. The CDR3 runs from the conserved cysteine through the conserved F or W. Each record gives: D gene, J gene, clone size, V gene, CDR3 protein, CDR3 DNA. A D gene is named only where the DNA matches it firmly. Rows may omit the clone size; those that give it use once, few, many or a size class.

d_call: TRBD1
j_call: TRBJ1-1
clone_size: NA
v_call: TRBV27
cdr3_aa: CASSFLDRDTEAFF
cdr3_nt: TGTGCCAGCAGTTTTTTGGACAGGGACACTGAAGCTTTCTTT

d_call: NA
j_call: TRBJ2-7
clone_size: NA
v_call: TRBV6-1
cdr3_aa: CASRDWEQYF
cdr3_nt: TGTGCCAGCAGGGACTGGGAGCAGTACTTC

d_call: NA
j_call: TRBJ2-1
clone_size: NA
v_call: TRBV19
cdr3_aa: CASSTEAGVKQFF
cdr3_nt: TGTGCCAGTAGCACGGAGGCCGGGGTTAAGCAGTTCTTC

d_call: NA
j_call: TRBJ2-7
clone_size: NA
v_call: TRBV5-5
cdr3_aa: CASSLEPRGRSGEQYF
cdr3_nt: TGTGCCAGCAGCTTGGAGCCCAGGGGAAGGTCGGGCGAGCAGTACTTC

d_call: TRBD1
j_call: TRBJ1-2
clone_size: NA
v_call: TRBV5-1
cdr3_aa: CASSSGQEGHGYTF
cdr3_nt: TGCGCCAGCAGCAGTGGACAGGAGGGCCATGGCTACACCTTC

d_call: TRBD1
j_call: TRBJ2-1
clone_size: once
v_call: TRBV7-8
cdr3_aa: CASSQTDRVLHNEQFF
cdr3_nt: TGTGCCAGCAGCCAAACCGACAGGGTCCTTCACAATGAGCAGTTCTTC

d_call: TRBD1
j_call: TRBJ1-1
clone_size: once
v_call: TRBV18
cdr3_aa: CASSPLGTGSRNTEAFF
cdr3_nt: TGTGCCAGCTCACCCCTGGGGACAGGGAGTAGGAACACTGAAGCTTTCTTT

d_call: TRBD1
j_call: TRBJ1-1
clone_size: NA
v_call: TRBV27
cdr3_aa: CASSLSAGGNTEAFF
cdr3_nt: TGTGCCAGCAGTTTATCAGCAGGGGGCAACACTGAAGCTTTCTTT

d_call: NA
j_call: TRBJ2-5
clone_size: NA
v_call: TRBV6-1
cdr3_aa: CASSIQGWETQYF
cdr3_nt: TGTGCCAGCAGTATACAGGGATGGGAGACCCAGTACTTC

d_call: NA
j_call: TRBJ2-5
clone_size: NA
v_call: TRBV10-3
cdr3_aa: CAISREKETQYF
cdr3_nt: TGTGCCATCTCCCGGGAGAAAGAGACCCAGTACTTC

d_call: NA
j_call: TRBJ2-1
clone_size: once
v_call: TRBV7-8
cdr3_aa: CASSLDRDNEQFF
cdr3_nt: TGTGCCAGCAGCCTAGACAGAGACAATGAGCAGTTCTTC

d_call: NA
j_call: TRBJ2-5
clone_size: NA
v_call: TRBV7-7
cdr3_aa: CASSLAGGGLQETQYF
cdr3_nt: TGTGCCAGCAGCTTAGCAGGGGGAGGGCTCCAAGAGACCCAGTACTTC

d_call: NA
j_call: TRBJ1-5
clone_size: NA
v_call: TRBV30
cdr3_aa: CAWSVRENQPQHF
cdr3_nt: TGTGCCTGGAGTGTACGGGAAAATCAGCCCCAGCATTTT

d_call: TRBD2
j_call: TRBJ2-1
clone_size: once
v_call: TRBV27
cdr3_aa: CASKSGTSGRGEQFF
cdr3_nt: TGTGCCAGCAAGTCCGGGACTAGCGGGAGAGGTGAGCAGTTCTTC

d_call: TRBD2
j_call: TRBJ2-1
clone_size: NA
v_call: TRBV5-1
cdr3_aa: CASSVLGDYDNEQFF
cdr3_nt: TGCGCCAGCAGCGTTCTGGGGGACTACGACAATGAGCAGTTCTTC

d_call: NA
j_call: TRBJ1-1
clone_size: NA
v_call: TRBV7-2
cdr3_aa: CASSLGQATNTEAFF
cdr3_nt: TGTGCCAGCAGCTTAGGACAGGCGACGAACACTGAAGCTTTCTTT

d_call: TRBD2
j_call: TRBJ2-7
clone_size: NA
v_call: TRBV19
cdr3_aa: CASSSRTSFYEQYF
cdr3_nt: TGTGCCAGTAGTTCTAGGACTAGTTTCTACGAGCAGTACTTC

d_call: TRBD2
j_call: TRBJ2-5
clone_size: once
v_call: TRBV7-6
cdr3_aa: CASSLGAGRDETQYF
cdr3_nt: TGTGCCAGCAGCTTAGGTGCAGGGAGGGACGAGACCCAGTACTTC

d_call: TRBD1
j_call: TRBJ2-7
clone_size: NA
v_call: TRBV7-2
cdr3_aa: CASSPTGVRTYEQYF
cdr3_nt: TGTGCCAGCAGCCCCACAGGGGTACGGACCTACGAGCAGTACTTC

d_call: NA
j_call: TRBJ2-7
clone_size: NA
v_call: TRBV5-6
cdr3_aa: CASSSVYEQYF
cdr3_nt: TGTGCCAGCAGCTCGGTTTACGAGCAGTACTTC

d_call: NA
j_call: TRBJ1-5
clone_size: NA
v_call: TRBV6-1
cdr3_aa: CASETGYNQPQHF
cdr3_nt: TGTGCCAGCGAAACAGGGTACAATCAGCCCCAGCATTTT

d_call: TRBD1
j_call: TRBJ2-7
clone_size: NA
v_call: TRBV10-1
cdr3_aa: CATDRVSGFGEQYF
cdr3_nt: TGCGCCACCGACAGGGTTTCGGGTTTCGGCGAGCAGTACTTC

d_call: NA
j_call: TRBJ1-2
clone_size: NA
v_call: TRBV19
cdr3_aa: CASSIDPSSPGYTF
cdr3_nt: TGTGCCAGTAGTATAGATCCCTCTTCTCCCGGCTACACCTTC

d_call: TRBD1
j_call: TRBJ1-2
clone_size: few
v_call: TRBV27
cdr3_aa: CASSFMDRLSYGYTF
cdr3_nt: TGTGCCAGCAGTTTCATGGACAGGCTATCCTATGGCTACACCTTC

d_call: NA
j_call: TRBJ1-2
clone_size: NA
v_call: TRBV7-2
cdr3_aa: CASSLTIGQGPGGYTF
cdr3_nt: TGTGCCAGCAGCTTAACTATAGGGCAGGGCCCCGGGGGCTACACCTTC

d_call: TRBD1
j_call: TRBJ1-2
clone_size: NA
v_call: TRBV2
cdr3_aa: CASSGQGLLDYGYTF
cdr3_nt: TGTGCCAGCAGTGGACAGGGACTTTTGGACTATGGCTACACCTTC

d_call: NA
j_call: TRBJ1-2
clone_size: once
v_call: TRBV29-1
cdr3_aa: CSAGQKYGYTF
cdr3_nt: TGCAGCGCTGGACAGAAGTATGGCTACACCTTC

d_call: NA
j_call: TRBJ2-5
clone_size: NA
v_call: TRBV7-3
cdr3_aa: CASSLHGGKETQYF
cdr3_nt: TGTGCCAGCAGCTTACACGGGGGAAAAGAGACCCAGTACTTC

d_call: NA
j_call: TRBJ1-2
clone_size: few
v_call: TRBV11-3
cdr3_aa: CASSLEGRGGDYGYTF
cdr3_nt: TGTGCCAGCAGCTTAGAAGGCAGGGGTGGGGACTATGGCTACACCTTC

d_call: NA
j_call: TRBJ2-2
clone_size: NA
v_call: TRBV27
cdr3_aa: CATSSTGSSGELFF
cdr3_nt: TGTGCCACCAGTTCTACAGGATCTTCGGGGGAGCTGTTTTTT

d_call: TRBD2
j_call: TRBJ2-5
clone_size: NA
v_call: TRBV7-6
cdr3_aa: CASSLRTSGRMGQETQYF
cdr3_nt: TGTGCCAGCAGCTTAAGGACTAGCGGGAGGATGGGACAAGAGACCCAGTACTTC

d_call: TRBD1
j_call: TRBJ2-7
clone_size: NA
v_call: TRBV5-1
cdr3_aa: CASSRPGQGAFYEQYF
cdr3_nt: TGCGCCAGCAGCCGCCCAGGACAGGGGGCCTTCTACGAGCAGTACTTC

d_call: TRBD1
j_call: TRBJ1-2
clone_size: few
v_call: TRBV7-9
cdr3_aa: CASSLSGGKGAGGYTF
cdr3_nt: TGTGCCAGCAGCTTATCAGGGGGCAAAGGAGCGGGAGGCTACACCTTC

d_call: NA
j_call: TRBJ2-7
clone_size: NA
v_call: TRBV30
cdr3_aa: CAWSRDEQYF
cdr3_nt: TGTGCCTGGAGTCGAGACGAGCAGTACTTC

d_call: TRBD2
j_call: TRBJ2-1
clone_size: NA
v_call: TRBV14
cdr3_aa: CASRGLAGVHEQFF
cdr3_nt: TGTGCCAGCAGGGGACTAGCGGGAGTTCACGAGCAGTTCTTC

d_call: TRBD1
j_call: TRBJ1-4
clone_size: NA
v_call: TRBV6-6
cdr3_aa: CASSYIPTGKMKKLFF
cdr3_nt: TGTGCCAGCAGTTACATCCCGACAGGGAAAATGAAAAAACTGTTTTTT

d_call: NA
j_call: TRBJ1-2
clone_size: NA
v_call: TRBV2
cdr3_aa: CASRRRGLFYGYTF
cdr3_nt: TGTGCCAGCAGGAGACGCGGTCTTTTCTATGGCTACACCTTC

d_call: NA
j_call: TRBJ1-3
clone_size: NA
v_call: TRBV9
cdr3_aa: CASSAGVKSSGNTIYF
cdr3_nt: TGTGCCAGCAGCGCCGGGGTTAAGAGCTCTGGAAACACCATATATTTT

d_call: NA
j_call: TRBJ2-2
clone_size: NA
v_call: TRBV19
cdr3_aa: CASSIDPTPPGELFF
cdr3_nt: TGTGCCAGTAGTATAGATCCTACTCCGCCCGGGGAGCTGTTTTTT

d_call: NA
j_call: TRBJ2-1
clone_size: NA
v_call: TRBV5-6
cdr3_aa: CASSSKRSEQFF
cdr3_nt: TGTGCCAGCAGCTCGAAGCGTTCTGAGCAGTTCTTC

d_call: NA
j_call: TRBJ1-5
clone_size: NA
v_call: TRBV6-5
cdr3_aa: CASSYESRGPQHF
cdr3_nt: TGTGCCAGCAGTTACGAGTCTAGGGGGCCCCAGCATTTT

d_call: TRBD1
j_call: TRBJ1-1
clone_size: NA
v_call: TRBV4-1
cdr3_aa: CASSYQGVKAEAFF
cdr3_nt: TGCGCCAGCAGCTATCAGGGGGTAAAGGCTGAAGCTTTCTTT

d_call: NA
j_call: TRBJ1-1
clone_size: NA
v_call: TRBV28
cdr3_aa: CASSTIRGTGWNTEAFF
cdr3_nt: TGTGCCAGCAGTACAATCAGGGGCACGGGTTGGAACACTGAAGCTTTCTTT

d_call: NA
j_call: TRBJ1-3
clone_size: NA
v_call: TRBV7-7
cdr3_aa: CASSPSAGAGNTIYF
cdr3_nt: TGTGCTAGCAGCCCATCCGCGGGGGCTGGAAACACCATATATTTT

d_call: NA
j_call: TRBJ1-1
clone_size: NA
v_call: TRBV29-1
cdr3_aa: CSVVGRVTEAFF
cdr3_nt: TGCAGCGTTGTTGGCAGGGTCACTGAAGCTTTCTTT

d_call: TRBD2
j_call: TRBJ2-1
clone_size: NA
v_call: TRBV7-2
cdr3_aa: CASSSSGSIDEQFF
cdr3_nt: TGTGCCAGCAGCTCTAGCGGGAGTATCGATGAGCAGTTCTTC

d_call: TRBD1
j_call: TRBJ2-1
clone_size: once
v_call: TRBV5-1
cdr3_aa: CASSLDQGAYNEQFF
cdr3_nt: TGCGCCAGCAGCTTGGACCAGGGGGCATACAATGAGCAGTTCTTC

d_call: NA
j_call: TRBJ2-2
clone_size: NA
v_call: TRBV7-9
cdr3_aa: CASSLLLGDTGELFF
cdr3_nt: TGTGCCAGCAGCTTACTGCTCGGAGACACCGGGGAGCTGTTTTTT

d_call: NA
j_call: TRBJ2-7
clone_size: NA
v_call: TRBV6-1
cdr3_aa: CASNLGSLDLYEQYF
cdr3_nt: TGTGCCAGCAACCTAGGCAGTCTAGACCTGTACGAGCAGTACTTC

d_call: NA
j_call: TRBJ2-3
clone_size: NA
v_call: TRBV5-1
cdr3_aa: CASRIGAGGADTQYF
cdr3_nt: TGCGCCAGCAGAATAGGGGCCGGGGGTGCAGATACGCAGTATTTT

d_call: TRBD2
j_call: TRBJ2-7
clone_size: once
v_call: TRBV30
cdr3_aa: CACETSGPYEQYF
cdr3_nt: TGTGCCTGCGAGACTAGCGGACCCTACGAGCAGTACTTC

d_call: TRBD2
j_call: TRBJ2-3
clone_size: NA
v_call: TRBV27
cdr3_aa: CASTDLGGSTLSSQYF
cdr3_nt: TGTGCCAGCACCGATTTAGGCGGGAGTACCCTATCTTCGCAGTATTTT

d_call: TRBD2
j_call: TRBJ2-2
clone_size: NA
v_call: TRBV6-4
cdr3_aa: CASRRLAGGIGELFF
cdr3_nt: TGTGCCAGCAGACGACTAGCGGGAGGGATCGGGGAGCTGTTTTTT